The source of this T cell receptor beta chain is a study of blood T cell repertoires in COVID-19. The wider study: In each case, the material was cDNA or gDNA derived from T cells, B-cell-depleted T cells, or PBMCs.

V dropped 3 bases and J dropped 6; count of bases not matched to a gene: 5. CDR1 and CDR2 from the germline V gene are SGHNT and YYREEE (reference sequence). The CDR3 length is 15 residues. As originally analysed: Amplification from reference gene primers served as the basis for estimated nucleated cell counts. Using immunoSEQ multiplex PCR, the repertoire was profiled, and TCRdb retains in-frame clones only, with some absent. That table is the source of V, J and clone size, and D and trimming were worked out from the DNA. The sample has under 250,000 clones; more than 75% are singletons. Recovered Cohort 3 donors showed two negative PCRs, clearance, or symptom resolution.

The V call is TRBV5-4, the J call TRBJ2-7; 14 positions match TRBD2. The sequence came from a man aged 35-49 years who had recovered from COVID-19. Sequencing was done on a sample of PBMCs or T cells enriched from blood (not recorded which). This CDR3 reads CASSSQTSGGGEQYF. DNA of the CDR3: TGTGCCAGCAGCTCCCAGACTAGCGGGGGGGGCGAGCAGTACTTC.